The clone carrying this T cell receptor beta chain showed up many times. The antigen is not known. This sample stems from a study of T cells in Graves' hyperthyroidism and ophthalmopathy. The study's findings and limits: Blood also showed most of the thyroid clonotypes that were expanded above 0.001.

Amplified regions were TCR beta CDR3 sequences from RNA transcripts. First-round RT-PCR of the TCR CDR3 relied on the HTBI primer set. One entry per CDR3 protein results from TCRdb running MiXCR on the multiplex PCR reads. The sample has about 510,000 distinct CDR3 sequences; around 43% are singletons. The CDR3 totals 15 residues. Germline assignment: CDR1 LNHDA and CDR2 SQIVND (reference sequence). Trimming took off 4 bases at V and 3 bases at J, with 12 bases between the two ends. V is TRBV19 and J is TRBJ2-2, with D perhaps TRBD1 or TRBD2 (5 bases each). Material for sequencing was peripheral blood or thyroid tissue (not recorded which). The sequence came from an adult woman with Graves' disease, either hyperthyroidism or ophthalmopathy (not recorded which). CDR3 sequence reads: CASSSWGRDTGELFF. The CDR3 nucleotides read TGTGCCAGTAGTAGCTGGGGACGGGACACCGGGGAGCTGTTTTTT.